This T cell receptor beta chain was identified during a study of early T cells in non-severe SARS-CoV-2 infection. Trimming took off 7 bases at V and 3 bases at J, with 10 bases between the two ends. Looked up from germline, CDR1 is SQVTM and CDR2 is ANQGSEA. The CDR3 spans 13 residues. Individual cDNA molecules were tagged with unique molecular identifiers, the study reported. MiXCR was run by TCRdb on the 5' RACE reads, yielding one entry per CDR3 protein. Of some 64,000 distinct CDR3 sequences listed, roughly 13% are singletons. The TCR was taken from an adult who was a healthcare worker with PCR-confirmed SARS-CoV-2 infection or an uninfected control (not recorded which). The sample comprised whole blood. The rearrangement joins TRBV29-1 to TRBJ2-6; D gene ambiguous. CDR3 loop: CSAIRLGANVLTF. The CDR3 DNA reads as TGCAGCGCAATAAGGCTTGGGGCCAACGTCCTGACTTTC.